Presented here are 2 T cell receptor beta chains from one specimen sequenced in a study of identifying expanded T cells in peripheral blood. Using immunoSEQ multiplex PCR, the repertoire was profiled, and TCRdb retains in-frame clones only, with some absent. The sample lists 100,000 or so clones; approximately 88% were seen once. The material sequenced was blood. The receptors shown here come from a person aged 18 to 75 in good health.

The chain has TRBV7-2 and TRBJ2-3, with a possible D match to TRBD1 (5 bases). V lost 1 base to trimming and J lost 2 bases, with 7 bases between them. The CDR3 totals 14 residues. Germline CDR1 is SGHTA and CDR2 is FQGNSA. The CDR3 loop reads CASSLEGNTDTQYF. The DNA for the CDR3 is TGTGCCAGCAGCTTAGAGGGGAACACAGATACGCAGTATTTT.

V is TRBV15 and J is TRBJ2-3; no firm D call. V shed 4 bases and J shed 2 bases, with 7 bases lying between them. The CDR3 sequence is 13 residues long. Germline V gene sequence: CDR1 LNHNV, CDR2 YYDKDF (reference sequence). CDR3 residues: CATSTTDTDTQYF. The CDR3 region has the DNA TGTGCCACCAGCACAACTGACACAGATACGCAGTATTTT.